These T cell receptor beta chains were read from a single sample in a study of blood T cell repertoires in COVID-19. Clones were sequenced by immunoSEQ multiplex PCR, and TCRdb holds only the in-frame ones, with some missing. Found here are 25,000 to 30,000 clones, roughly 84% of them singletons; the top ten hold 7.5% to 10%. Sequencing was done on a sample of peripheral blood. Receptor source: an elderly man with active COVID-19. The conserved cysteine and the conserved F or W are not part of the CDR3 here. Each record gives: J gene, V gene, CDR3 protein.

TRBJ2-5	TRBV2	ASNFQLSGETQY
TRBJ2-4	TRBV3-1/TRBV3-2	ASSPLVGAKPKNIQY
TRBJ2-7	TRBV7-9	ASSLEGLAHEQY
TRBJ1-4	TRBV4-2	ASSQESYSTGGRGGKLF
TRBJ2-7	TRBV19	ASSIGRGGPYEQY
TRBJ1-2	TRBV5-4	ASSPEVLPRYGYT
TRBJ2-3	TRBV3-1/TRBV3-2	ASSRTSGAVTDTQY
TRBJ2-1	TRBV30	AWLQSGGKHNEQF
TRBJ2-2	TRBV10-3	AIGGQGAYGELF
TRBJ2-5	TRBV5-4	ASSWEETQY
TRBJ1-1	TRBV19	ASNPGQGALNTEAF
TRBJ2-5	TRBV11-3	ASSLGAASGGQETQY
TRBJ2-1	TRBV3-1/TRBV3-2	ASKGTSGGEQF
TRBJ2-6	TRBV5-4	ASIRGAGSGANVLT
TRBJ2-1	TRBV7-3	ASSLTSGGEQF
TRBJ2-2	TRBV3-1/TRBV3-2	ASNNWGRQGSTGELF
TRBJ2-3	TRBV3-1/TRBV3-2	ASSPLAGGPIDTQY
TRBJ1-1	TRBV10-3	ATLQGAANTEAF
TRBJ2-3	TRBV5-6	ASSPGQGGDTQY
TRBJ1-1	TRBV11-2	ASSLVSVNTEAF
TRBJ1-1	TRBV5-5	ASSLGPGQEAF
TRBJ2-3	TRBV15	ATSRDFNRGPDTQY
TRBJ2-3	TRBV5-1	ASSLGSTTGADTQY
TRBJ2-7	TRBV6-6	ASSPLAYEQY
TRBJ1-2	TRBV30	AWPTGADYT
TRBJ1-2	TRBV5-1	ASSLGGQNGYT
TRBJ2-1	TRBV11-2	ASSFQAGLYNEQF
TRBJ1-5	TRBV3-1/TRBV3-2	ASSQRGGQPQH
TRBJ2-2	TRBV6-5	ASSYSKGGGTGELF
TRBJ1-1	TRBV2	ANPGQKNTEAF